Listed below are T cell receptor beta chains from one sample, sequenced in a study of T cell repertoires in cytomegalovirus infection. TCRdb fed the reads into MiXCR, producing one record per CDR3 protein. The sample contains about 770,000 distinct CDR3 sequences, 25% to 35% of which appear only once. These TCRs are of unknown antigen specificity. The sequenced sample was cultured CD8+ T cells from PBMCs, obtained from culture after CMV antigen stimulation. The origin of the receptors is a human donor in good health (CMV status not recorded). Some clones in this sample may be carry-over from other donors' samples. Each CDR3 is given with its conserved first and last residue. The order of the fields is V gene, J gene, clone size, D gene, CDR3 DNA, CDR3 protein. D genes are given only for firm matches. The listing skips clone size in some rows; elsewhere it reads once, few, many or a size class.

V gene: TRBV12-5; J gene: TRBJ1-3; clone size: few; D gene: TRBD1; CDR3 DNA: TGTGCTAGTGGTTTCTCGGGACAGCCCTGTTTCTCTGGAAACACCATATATTTT; CDR3 protein: CASGFSGQPCFSGNTIYF
V gene: TRBV12-3/TRBV12-4; J gene: TRBJ2-7; clone size: NA; D gene: NA; CDR3 DNA: TGTGCCAGCAGTCCTAGCACAGGCTACCTTTACGAGCAGTACTTC; CDR3 protein: CASSPSTGYLYEQYF
V gene: TRBV7-6; J gene: TRBJ2-5; clone size: NA; D gene: NA; CDR3 DNA: TGTGCTAGCAGCAGACGAACAGGCCTCGCCCGAGAGACCCAGTACTTC; CDR3 protein: CASSRRTGLARETQYF
V gene: TRBV15; J gene: TRBJ2-5; clone size: NA; D gene: TRBD2; CDR3 DNA: TGTGCCACCAGCAGAGTAGCGGGGGCCATCCAAGAGACCCAGTACTTC; CDR3 protein: CATSRVAGAIQETQYF
V gene: TRBV7-6; J gene: TRBJ2-5; clone size: NA; D gene: TRBD2; CDR3 DNA: TGTGCCAGCAGCTTAGGCTTCGGGGGGGAAGAGACCCAGTACTTC; CDR3 protein: CASSLGFGGEETQYF
V gene: TRBV11-3; J gene: TRBJ2-1; clone size: NA; D gene: TRBD2; CDR3 DNA: TGTGCCAGCAGCTCCCTTAGCGGGGGGGCCGGTCTTGAGCAGTTCTTC; CDR3 protein: CASSSLSGGAGLEQFF
V gene: TRBV28; J gene: TRBJ1-3; clone size: few; D gene: NA; CDR3 DNA: TGTGCCAGCAGTACAGGCCTTGGAAACACCATATATTTT; CDR3 protein: CASSTGLGNTIYF
V gene: TRBV27; J gene: TRBJ2-2; clone size: few; D gene: TRBD2; CDR3 DNA: TGTGCCAGCAGTCTCTTAATGGGGCCTAGCGGGGGGTATAACACCGGGGAGCTGTTTTTT; CDR3 protein: CASSLLMGPSGGYNTGELFF
V gene: TRBV7-8; J gene: TRBJ2-2; clone size: NA; D gene: NA; CDR3 DNA: TGTGCCAGCAGCTACACTAGAAGGGGCGGGGAGCTGTTTTTT; CDR3 protein: CASSYTRRGGELFF
V gene: TRBV7-6; J gene: TRBJ2-5; clone size: many; D gene: NA; CDR3 DNA: TGTGCCAGCAGCTTAACGGTACAAGAGACCCAGTACTTC; CDR3 protein: CASSLTVQETQYF
V gene: TRBV19; J gene: TRBJ2-1; clone size: NA; D gene: TRBD1; CDR3 DNA: TGTGCCATTAACAGACAGGGAAAGGGTGGATCCTACAATGAGCAGTTCTTC; CDR3 protein: CAINRQGKGGSYNEQFF
V gene: TRBV11-2; J gene: TRBJ2-3; clone size: NA; D gene: TRBD2; CDR3 DNA: TGTGCCAGCAGCTCCAGCGGGGTCAGGGGCACAGATACGCAGTATTTT; CDR3 protein: CASSSSGVRGTDTQYF
V gene: TRBV7-6; J gene: TRBJ2-2; clone size: many; D gene: TRBD1; CDR3 DNA: TGTGCCAGCAGCTTGCGACAGGGAGTGAACGGGGAGCTGTTTTTT; CDR3 protein: CASSLRQGVNGELFF
V gene: TRBV27; J gene: TRBJ2-3; clone size: NA; D gene: NA; CDR3 DNA: TGTGCCAGCACTATGTGGGCCTCTAGCACAGATACGCAGTATTTT; CDR3 protein: CASTMWASSTDTQYF
V gene: TRBV7-9; J gene: TRBJ2-4; clone size: NA; D gene: TRBD2; CDR3 DNA: TGTGCCAGCAGCTTAAGTAGCGGGACATTTTTCAAAAACATTCAGTACTTC; CDR3 protein: CASSLSSGTFFKNIQYF
V gene: TRBV7-9; J gene: TRBJ2-5; clone size: few; D gene: TRBD2; CDR3 DNA: TGTGCCAGCAGCTCCAGGACTAGCGAGAGAGAGACCCAGTACTTC; CDR3 protein: CASSSRTSERETQYF
V gene: TRBV6-1; J gene: TRBJ1-1; clone size: many; D gene: NA; CDR3 DNA: TGTGCCAGCAGTCGACAGATGAACACTGAAGCTTTCTTT; CDR3 protein: CASSRQMNTEAFF
V gene: TRBV7-2; J gene: TRBJ2-1; clone size: few; D gene: TRBD1; CDR3 DNA: TGTGCCAGCGCCGAGACAGGGGGCAGCTCTTACAATGAGCAGTTCTTC; CDR3 protein: CASAETGGSSYNEQFF
V gene: TRBV13; J gene: TRBJ1-6; clone size: NA; D gene: TRBD1; CDR3 DNA: TGTGCCAGCAGCTCCTGGACAGGGGAGAATTCACCCCTCCACTTT; CDR3 protein: CASSSWTGENSPLHF
V gene: TRBV5-1; J gene: TRBJ2-1; clone size: NA; D gene: TRBD1; CDR3 DNA: TGCGCCAGCAGACAGAACCGGGACAGTAAGTTCTTC; CDR3 protein: CASRQNRDSKFF
V gene: TRBV19; J gene: TRBJ1-1; clone size: NA; D gene: NA; CDR3 DNA: TGTGCCAGTAGCTCAAAGACTGAAGCTTTCTTT; CDR3 protein: CASSSKTEAFF
V gene: TRBV11-2; J gene: TRBJ2-1; clone size: NA; D gene: TRBD2; CDR3 DNA: TGTGCCAGCAGCTACCCGGGACTAGCCTACAATGAGCAGTTCTTC; CDR3 protein: CASSYPGLAYNEQFF